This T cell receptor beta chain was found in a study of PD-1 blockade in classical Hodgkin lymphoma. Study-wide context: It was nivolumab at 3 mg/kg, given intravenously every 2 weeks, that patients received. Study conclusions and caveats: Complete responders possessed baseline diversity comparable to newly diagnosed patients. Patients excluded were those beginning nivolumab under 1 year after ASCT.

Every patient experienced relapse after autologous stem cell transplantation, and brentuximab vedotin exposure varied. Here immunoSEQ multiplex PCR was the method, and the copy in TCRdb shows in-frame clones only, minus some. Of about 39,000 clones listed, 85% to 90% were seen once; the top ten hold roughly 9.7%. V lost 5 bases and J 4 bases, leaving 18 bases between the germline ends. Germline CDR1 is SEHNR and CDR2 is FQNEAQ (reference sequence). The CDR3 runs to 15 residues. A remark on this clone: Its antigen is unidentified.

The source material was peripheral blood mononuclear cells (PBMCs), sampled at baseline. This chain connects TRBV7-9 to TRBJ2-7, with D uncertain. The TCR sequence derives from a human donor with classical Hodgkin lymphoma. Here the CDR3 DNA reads TGTGCCAGCAGCCCCGACGTGCGTATTCGTTACGAGCAGTACTTC. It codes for CASSPDVRIRYEQYF.